A single sample is the source of the 13 T cell receptor beta chains below, sequenced in a study of cytomegalovirus exposure and HLA in healthy donors. With 60 Vbeta and 13 Jbeta primers, the PCR was carried out. Profiling relied on immunoSEQ multiplex PCR, and the TCRdb table lists in-frame clones only, not all of them. This table holds under 120,000 clones, roughly 69% found once. Material for sequencing was PBMCs. These receptors came from a man aged 30-40 years in good health and CMV-seropositive.

J is TRBJ1-1 and V is TRBV5-1, with 9 nucleotides matching TRBD1. Germline V gene data show CDR1 as SGHRS and CDR2 as YFSETQ. CDR3 length equals 16 residues. V trimming: 3 bases; J trimming: 6 bases; junction bases outside the gene matches: 12. In DNA, the CDR3 is TGCGCCAGCAGCTCGGGTCTTGACAGGGGGTACCCTGAAGCTTTCTTT. Residues: CASSSGLDRGYPEAFF.

This clone has a single count. This CDR3 reads CASSGGVVSNQPQHF. The CDR3 DNA sequence: TGTGCCAGCAGTGGGGGAGTGGTTAGCAATCAGCCCCAGCATTTT. The chain employs TRBV6-1 and TRBJ1-5; D is ambiguous. The germline V gene has CDR1 MNHNS and CDR2 SASEGT. This CDR3 has 15 residues. V was clipped by 4 bases and J by 0 bases, with 10 bases between them.

This clone came up a few times. This rearrangement joins TRBV11-2 to TRBJ2-2; possibly TRBD1 for D (5 bases). CDR3 length: 15 residues. Trimming cost V 5 bases and J 1 base, with 11 bases left between them. Per germline, CDR1 SGHAT and CDR2 FQNNGV. The CDR3 DNA is TGTGCCAGCAGCCCACTCAGGGAGAACACCGGGGAGCTGTTTTTT. It is translated as CASSPLRENTGELFF. The variable domain in full, with the rest retrieved from reference TRBV11-2 and TRBJ2-2, is EAGVAQSPRYKIIEKRQSVAFWCNPISGHATLYWYQQILGQGPKLLIQFQNNGVVDDSQLPKDRFSAERLKGVDSTLKIQPAKLEDSAVYLCASSPLRENTGELFFGEGSRLTVL.

This clone was found a few times. J is TRBJ1-2 and V is TRBV19, with D possibly matching TRBD1 (6 bases). CDR1 LNHDA and CDR2 SQIVND come from the germline V gene (reference sequence). This CDR3 region has 13 residues. Trimming pared 6 bases from V and 2 bases from J, leaving 10 bases between. In DNA form, the CDR3 reads TGTGCCAGTAGCCAAACAGGGAACTATGGCTACACCTTC. This sequence encodes CASSQTGNYGYTF.

This chain joins TRBV5-4 and TRBJ2-3, with TRBD2 as a possible D gene (6 bases). The V end was cut by 4 bases, the J end by 4 bases, with 7 bases between. The germline V gene encodes CDR1 SGHNT and CDR2 YYREEE (reference sequence). The CDR3 loop spans 12 amino acids. This CDR3 is CASSTGADTQYF. Here the CDR3 DNA reads TGTGCCAGCAGCACGGGGGCAGATACGCAGTATTTT.

V gene TRBV2 combines with J gene TRBJ1-1; D unclear. Germline V gene sequence: CDR1 SNHLY, CDR2 FYNNEI. V shed 7 bases and J shed 1 base, with 7 bases lying between them. This CDR3 is 12 amino acids long. In nucleotides, the CDR3 is TGTGCCAGCATGATAGCGAACACTGAAGCTTTCTTT. Translation: CASMIANTEAFF.

This clone was seen a handful of times. The chain is built from TRBV11-3 and TRBJ1-4; weak D call: TRBD1 (5 bases). The V end was cut by 5 bases, the J end by 2 bases, with 24 bases between. CDR1 is SGHNT and CDR2 is YENEEA in the germline V gene. CDR3 size: 19 residues. The CDR3 sequence: CASSPTPGTSSVTNEKLFF. DNA for the CDR3: TGTGCCAGCAGCCCCACCCCCGGGACTTCTTCGGTGACTAATGAAAAACTGTTTTTT. Full variable domain (outside the CDR3, taken from reference TRBV11-3 and TRBJ1-4): EAGVVQSPRYKIIEKKQPVAFWCNPISGHNTLYWYLQNLGQGPELLIRYENEEAVDDSQLPKDRFSAERLKGVDSTLKIQPAELGDSAVYLCASSPTPGTSSVTNEKLFFGSGTQLSVL.

The rearrangement joins TRBV2 to TRBJ2-7; D perhaps matches TRBD2 (5 bases). Germline CDR1 SNHLY, CDR2 FYNNEI. V lost 8 bases to trimming and J lost 0 bases, with 20 bases between them. This CDR3 region has 16 residues. The CDR3 region is CASASGLGTSSYEQYF. The CDR3 DNA follows: TGTGCCAGCGCTTCGGGGTTGGGAACAAGCTCCTACGAGCAGTACTTC.

The gene calls are TRBV6-5 and TRBJ2-1; 7 nucleotides agree with TRBD2. In germline, CDR1 is MNHEY, CDR2 SVGAGI. With 7 bases clipped from V and 6 bases from J, the junction kept 6 bases outside the gene matches. The CDR3 is made up of 13 amino acids. The CDR3 sequence: CASNNGEGNEQFF. The CDR3 region has the DNA TGTGCCAGCAATAACGGGGAGGGCAATGAGCAGTTCTTC.

The chain carries TRBV2 and TRBJ1-1; D ambiguous. In germline, CDR1 is SNHLY, CDR2 FYNNEI. CDR3 length: 10 residues. V was clipped by 7 bases and J by 11 bases, with 11 bases between them. Here the CDR3 reads CASTAKAAFF. As DNA, the CDR3 is TGTGCCAGCACAGCCAAAGCGGCTTTCTTT.

V usage is TRBV11-2 and J usage is TRBJ2-2, with 10 nucleotides matching TRBD2. Germline values: CDR1 SGHAT, CDR2 FQNNGV. The CDR3 extends over 14 amino acids. V lost 5 bases and J lost 7; bases outside the gene matches: 4. CDR3 DNA sequence: TGTGCCAGCAGCCATCGGACTAGCGGCGGGGAGCTGTTTTTT. It is translated as CASSHRTSGGELFF.

The rearrangement joins TRBV11-3 to TRBJ1-2; D not certain. This CDR3 is 14 amino acids long. Trimming left V 5 bases short and J 4 bases short, with 14 bases between. Germline CDR1 reads SGHNT; CDR2 reads YENEEA. The CDR3 is CASSVSFFPYGYTF. The CDR3 nucleotides are TGTGCCAGCAGCGTATCCTTCTTTCCCTATGGCTACACCTTC.

This clone has just a few counts. The chain uses TRBV6-5 and TRBJ2-7; possible D gene TRBD1, 5 bases. This CDR3 has 12 residues. In germline, CDR1 is MNHEY, CDR2 SVGAGI. The ends were cut back, 10 bases at V and 3 bases at J, with 13 bases in the middle. The CDR3 is CAIGHGNYEQYF. Written as DNA, the CDR3 is TGTGCCATCGGACATGGAAACTACGAGCAGTACTTC.